The 23 T cell receptor beta chains reported below all come from one sample, sequenced in a study of shared clonotypes between healthy human individuals. Sequenced by immunoSEQ multiplex PCR; TCRdb stores in-frame clones only, minus some. The table has approximately 330,000 clones, more than 60% seen once. Sequencing input: memory CD4+ T cells sorted from blood. Subset given: CD45RA-negative fraction. Every receptor here comes from a man aged 25 to 40 in good health.

This rearrangement joins TRBV7-8 to TRBJ2-4; TRBD2 agrees at 9 bases. The trim removed 5 bases at V and 0 bases at J, leaving 8 bases unmatched. The CDR3 has 17 residues. Germline V lookup: CDR1 SGHVS, CDR2 FQNEAQ. The CDR3, as DNA: TGTGCCAGCAGCCCCATCCCGGGACTAGCAGCCAAAAACATTCAGTACTTC. Its protein product is CASSPIPGLAAKNIQYF.

The rearrangement uses TRBV5-1 and TRBJ2-1; tentatively, D is TRBD1 (6 bases). Germline CDR1 and CDR2: SGHRS and YFSETQ. CDR3 length equals 14 residues. V was pared by 7 bases and J by 5 bases, with 16 bases between. CDR3 DNA: TGCGCCAGCTTCTTGGGGGCCGCCAACAATGAGCAGTTCTTC. Its protein product is CASFLGAANNEQFF.

The V and J genes are TRBV2 and TRBJ1-5; a possible D gene is TRBD1 (6 bases). Germline assignment: CDR1 SNHLY and CDR2 FYNNEI. With 6 bases removed from V and 5 bases from J, the gap between germline ends came to 17 bases. The length of the CDR3 is 15 residues. The CDR3 spells CASSPQRGMDQPQHF. In DNA, the CDR3 is TGTGCCAGCAGCCCCCAGAGGGGGATGGATCAGCCCCAGCATTTT.

The gene calls are TRBV18 and TRBJ1-5; 9 nucleotides match TRBD1. This CDR3 has 15 residues. CDR1 is KGHSH, CDR2 LQKENI, per germline. V dropped 4 bases and J dropped 3; count of bases not matched to a gene: 4. This chain's CDR3 is CASSQGQGSNQPQHF. The DNA of the CDR3 is TGTGCCAGCTCACAGGGACAGGGTTCCAATCAGCCCCAGCATTTT. The full variable domain, completed using reference TRBV18 and TRBJ1-5, is NAGVMQNPRHLVRRRGQEARLRCSPMKGHSHVYWYRQLPEEGLKFMVYLQKENIIDESGMPKERFSAEFPKEGPSILRIQQVVRGDSAAYFCASSQGQGSNQPQHFGDGTRLSIL.

This chain uses TRBV10-3 with TRBJ2-7, with D possibly matching TRBD2 (5 bases). Trimming pared 10 bases from V and 0 bases from J, leaving 13 bases between. In germline, CDR1 is ENHRY, CDR2 SYGVKD. There are 13 residues in the CDR3. The CDR3, as DNA: TGTGCCACCCGGGGTGGGAGCTCCTACGAGCAGTACTTC. Protein sequence: CATRGGSSYEQYF.

The V and J genes are TRBV10-3 and TRBJ2-1; D unresolved. V shed 4 bases and J shed 5 bases, with 15 bases lying between them. Germline CDR1 ENHRY, CDR2 SYGVKD. CDR3 length: 15 amino acids. CDR3 DNA: TGTGCCATCAGTGGGAAAGTGGGCCCGGACAATGAGCAGTTCTTC. It encodes CAISGKVGPDNEQFF.

The chain joins TRBV5-1 to TRBJ2-4; the D gene could be TRBD1 or TRBD2 (7 bases each). V lost 0 bases, J lost 8 bases, and 12 bases lay in between. CDR3 size: 14 residues. The germline CDR1 and CDR2 sequences are SGHRS and YFSETQ. CDR3 amino acids: CASSLGQGGDIQYF. The CDR3 DNA reads TGCGCCAGCAGCTTGGGACAGGGAGGGGACATTCAGTACTTC.

The CDR3 DNA reads TGCGCCAGCAGCCCCCAAGGGGTAGAAGGAGGCTACACCTTC. Residues: CASSPQGVEGGYTF. The V gene is TRBV5-1, the J gene TRBJ1-2; possibly TRBD1 for D (5 bases). In germline, CDR1 is SGHRS, CDR2 YFSETQ. The CDR3 length is 14 residues. The V end lost 4 bases, the J end lost 8 bases, and 18 bases lay between the germline ends.

J is TRBJ1-2 and V is TRBV7-8; no clear D gene. V was pared by 1 base and J by 4 bases, with 7 bases between. The CDR3 has 13 amino acids. Germline V lookup: CDR1 SGHVS, CDR2 FQNEAQ. The CDR3: CASSLGPLYGYTF. The CDR3 DNA reads as TGTGCCAGCAGCTTAGGACCCCTCTATGGCTACACCTTC.

The V call is TRBV7-9, the J call TRBJ1-3; D is perhaps TRBD1 (5 bases). Germline loops: CDR1 SEHNR, CDR2 FQNEAQ (reference sequence). Trimming removed 4 bases from V and 0 bases from J, with 13 bases in between. The CDR3 runs to 16 residues. CDR3 bases: TGTGCCAGCAGCTCAGATGCAGGGTTCTCTGGAAACACCATATATTTT. Its translation: CASSSDAGFSGNTIYF.

This chain connects TRBV2 to TRBJ2-2, with TRBD2 matching over 7 bases. The germline CDR1 and CDR2 sequences are SNHLY and FYNNEI. The CDR3 is 16 amino acids. V gave up 6 bases and J gave up 4 bases; unmatched junction bases: 11. The DNA for the CDR3 is TGTGCCAGCAGCAGACTAATGGGGGGGATCACCGGGGAGCTGTTTTTT. Its translation is CASSRLMGGITGELFF.

The gene calls are TRBV30 and TRBJ1-5; D remains ambiguous. The CDR3 runs to 14 residues. Between the trimmed V and J ends, which lost 4 bases and 2 bases, there was a span of 12 bases. In germline, CDR1 is GTSNPN, CDR2 SVGIG (reference sequence). DNA of the CDR3: TGTGCCTGGACTTCCGGATTTGGCAATCAGCCCCAGCATTTT. It specifies CAWTSGFGNQPQHF.

The chain joins TRBV5-5 to TRBJ2-3; 11 positions agree with TRBD2. The length of the CDR3 is 15 residues. Trimming removed 7 bases from V and 4 bases from J; junction bases left unmatched: 8. From germline, CDR1 is SGHKS and CDR2 YYEKEE (reference sequence). The CDR3 sequence: CASALLAGEADTQYF. In DNA form, the CDR3 reads TGTGCCAGCGCACTACTAGCGGGAGAGGCAGATACGCAGTATTTT. Full variable domain (missing parts from reference TRBV5-5 and TRBJ2-3): DAGVTQSPTHLIKTRGQQVTLRCSPISGHKSVSWYQQVLGQGPQFIFQYYEKEERGRGNFPDRFSARQFPNYSSELNVNALLLGDSALYLCASALLAGEADTQYFGPGTRLTVL.

This clone was recorded only once. One junction end disagrees with the germline gene, perhaps due to a read error. This CDR3 is CASSERLAGASNRIETQYF. The CDR3 nucleotides are TGTGCTAGCAGCGAACGACTAGCGGGAGCAAGTAATCGGATAGAGACCCAGTACTTC. The J gene is TRBJ2-5, the V gene TRBV7-7, with 12 positions matching TRBD2. The CDR3 covers 19 residues. In germline, CDR1 is SSHAT, CDR2 FNYEAQ (reference sequence).

The chain has TRBV19 and TRBJ2-2, with 10 bases that match TRBD2. This CDR3 has 15 amino acids. V was pared by 6 bases and J by 6 bases, with 7 bases of the junction left unmatched. Germline V gene lookup returns CDR1 LNHDA and CDR2 SQIVND (reference sequence). CDR3: CASRRPSGSSGELFF. The CDR3 DNA reads TGTGCCAGTAGGCGTCCTAGCGGGAGCTCCGGGGAGCTGTTTTTT.

The V call is TRBV15, the J call TRBJ2-7; TRBD1 is a possible D gene (6 bases). The CDR3 has 13 amino acids. Trimming removed 5 bases from V and 0 bases from J, with 8 bases in between. Germline CDR1 reads LNHNV; CDR2 reads YYDKDF (reference sequence). DNA of the CDR3: TGTGCCACCAGCCGGGACACCTCCTACGAGCAGTACTTC. Protein product: CATSRDTSYEQYF.

V is TRBV14 and J is TRBJ2-5; 8 bases line up with TRBD1. The CDR3 extends over 17 amino acids. With 4 bases clipped from V and 5 bases from J, the junction kept 15 bases outside the gene matches. CDR1 is SGHDN and CDR2 is FVKESK in the germline V gene. CDR3 nucleotides: TGTGCCAGCAGCCCTCCGGGACAGGATTCCCTTTTGGAGACCCAGTACTTC. This gives the protein CASSPPGQDSLLETQYF.

The chain joins TRBV10-2 to TRBJ1-5; no definite D call. Germline values: CDR1 WSHSY, CDR2 SAAADI. V was shortened by 3 bases and J by 2 bases, with 11 bases between the two germline ends. The CDR3 is 15 residues long. The CDR3 is CASSDSRSRNQPQHF. DNA for the CDR3: TGCGCCAGCAGTGATAGCCGCTCGCGCAATCAGCCCCAGCATTTT.

The chain joins TRBV5-5 to TRBJ2-7; D is perhaps TRBD2 (6 bases). The CDR3 contains 14 residues. The V gene's germline CDR1 is SGHKS and CDR2 YYEKEE (reference sequence). Trimming took off 4 bases at V and 4 bases at J, with 15 bases between the two ends. The CDR3 spells CASSLAPLPYEQYF. In DNA form, the CDR3 reads TGTGCCAGCAGCCTAGCGCCTCTACCTTACGAGCAGTACTTC.

In the case of this clone: Within the sample, other DNA sequences also encode this same CDR3. V gene TRBV5-1 combines with J gene TRBJ2-3; D is uncertain. The CDR3 consists of 14 residues. The ends were cut back, 0 bases at V and 2 bases at J, with 7 bases in the middle. Germline values: CDR1 SGHRS, CDR2 YFSETQ. CDR3 region: CASSLDSSTDTQYF. The CDR3 DNA reads as TGCGCCAGCAGCTTGGACAGCTCCACAGATACGCAGTATTTT.

This clone was seen at least ten times. This rearrangement joins TRBV29-1 to TRBJ2-1, with 7 positions matching TRBD2. The CDR3 has 14 amino acids. Germline assignment: CDR1 SQVTM and CDR2 ANQGSEA. The ends lost 3 bases at V and 7 bases at J; junction bases unmatched: 9. The CDR3 DNA is TGCAGCGTTGAGGAAGCGGGATTAAAGAATGAGCAGTTCTTC. This translates into CSVEEAGLKNEQFF.

The rearrangement links TRBV19 to TRBJ2-1; TRBD1 aligns across 9 bases. The germline V gene encodes CDR1 LNHDA and CDR2 SQIVND (reference sequence). This CDR3 has 15 residues. J was trimmed by 6 bases and V by 5 bases; bases with no gene match: 8. The CDR3 loop reads CASSPGDRVANEQFF. The CDR3 DNA is TGTGCCAGTAGTCCGGGGGACAGGGTGGCCAATGAGCAGTTCTTC.

The CDR3 region is CATSRGGSSRSSYEQYF. The CDR3, as DNA: TGTGCCACCAGCAGAGGGGGGTCTAGCCGTTCCTCCTACGAGCAGTACTTC. The rearrangement uses TRBV15 and TRBJ2-7; possibly TRBD1 or TRBD2 for D (5 bases each). This CDR3 is 17 amino acids long. Germline CDR1 is LNHNV and CDR2 is YYDKDF (reference sequence). With 1 base removed from V and 0 bases from J, the gap between germline ends came to 16 bases.